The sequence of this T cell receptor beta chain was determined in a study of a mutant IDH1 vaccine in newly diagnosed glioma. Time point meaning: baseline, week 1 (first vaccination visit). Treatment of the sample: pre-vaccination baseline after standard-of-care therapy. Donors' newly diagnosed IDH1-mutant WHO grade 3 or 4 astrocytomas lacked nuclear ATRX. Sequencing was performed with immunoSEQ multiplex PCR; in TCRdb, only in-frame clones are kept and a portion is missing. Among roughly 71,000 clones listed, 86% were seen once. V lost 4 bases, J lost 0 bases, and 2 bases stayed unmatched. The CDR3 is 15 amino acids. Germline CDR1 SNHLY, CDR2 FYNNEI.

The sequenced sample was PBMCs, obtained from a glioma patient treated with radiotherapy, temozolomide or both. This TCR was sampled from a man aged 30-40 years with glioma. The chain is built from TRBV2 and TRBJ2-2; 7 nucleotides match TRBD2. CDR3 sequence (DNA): TGTGCCAGCAGTGGGGAGGGGACGAACACCGGGGAGCTGTTTTTT. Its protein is CASSGEGTNTGELFF.